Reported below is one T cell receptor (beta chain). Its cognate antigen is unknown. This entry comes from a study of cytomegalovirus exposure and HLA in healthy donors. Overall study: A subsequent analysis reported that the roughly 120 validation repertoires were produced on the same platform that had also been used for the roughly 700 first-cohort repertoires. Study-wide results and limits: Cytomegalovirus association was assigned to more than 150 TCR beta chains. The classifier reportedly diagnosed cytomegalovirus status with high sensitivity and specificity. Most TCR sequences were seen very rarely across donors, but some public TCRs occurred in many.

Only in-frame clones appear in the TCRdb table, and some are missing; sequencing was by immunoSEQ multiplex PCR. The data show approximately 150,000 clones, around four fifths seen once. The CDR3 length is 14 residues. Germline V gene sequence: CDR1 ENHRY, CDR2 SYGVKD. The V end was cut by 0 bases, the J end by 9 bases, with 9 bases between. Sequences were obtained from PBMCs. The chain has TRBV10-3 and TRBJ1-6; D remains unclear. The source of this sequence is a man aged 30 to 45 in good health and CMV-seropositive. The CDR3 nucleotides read TGTGCCATCAGTGAGTCGGGAGAAGGTTCACCCCTCCACTTT. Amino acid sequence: CAISESGEGSPLHF.